This TCR beta chain was found in a study of cytotoxic CD8 clonotypes in ibrutinib-treated CLL. Study background: Of a cohort that held some 12 relapsed/refractory and 15 treatment-naive patients, around 17 were IGHV unmutated. Sample averages reached 250,000 or so productive templates and over 85,000 productive rearrangements. Broader study findings: Clonality was higher at baseline than in age-matched healthy donors and tracked circulating CD8+ T-cell counts. Clonotypes that were public were uncommon, and they contracted or stayed stable on treatment.

This clone was picked up one time. Its antigen remains unidentified. Assay used: immunoSEQ multiplex PCR; TCRdb lists only in-frame clones, some missing. The table lists some 140,000 clones, under 95% of them singletons. Trimming cost V 4 bases and J 5 bases, with 18 bases left between them. Germline CDR1 and CDR2: MNHEY and SMNVEV (reference sequence). The CDR3 sequence is 15 residues long. J is TRBJ2-7 and V is TRBV27; D perhaps matches TRBD2 (6 bases). The receptor comes from a human donor with chronic lymphocytic leukemia. The sequencing used PBMCs, collected after 12 months of ibrutinib treatment. For the CDR3, the DNA is TGTGCCAGCAGTTCGCTCAGCGGAGGGGACCACGAGCAGTACTTC. Translating gives CASSSLSGGDHEQYF.